This T cell receptor (beta chain) was identified during a study of T-cell memory formation after mild COVID-19. Using its own MiXCR run on the 5' RACE reads, TCRdb lists one record per CDR3 protein. The sample carries 500,000 to 550,000 distinct CDR3 sequences, roughly 22% recorded once. Trimming removed 5 bases from V and 6 bases from J, with 17 bases in between. Germline V CDR1 and CDR2: SEHNR, FQNEAQ (reference sequence). This CDR3 contains 15 residues. This clonotype was observed many times. The clonotype originates from an adult woman who had mild COVID-19 (a few samples of this study predate the infection). Cell type and time point are not known. The V call is TRBV7-9, the J call TRBJ2-1; D gene unclear. The material sequenced was PBMCs or a T cell subset sorted from them (not recorded which). In DNA, the CDR3 is TGTGCCAGCAGCCCTCGAATAAGGGATTCCAATGAGCAGTTCTTC. As protein: CASSPRIRDSNEQFF.